This entry concerns a single T cell receptor (beta chain). Its target antigen remains unknown. Base qualities were left out, and no much larger clone turns up one base away. To demonstrate the VDJtools post-analysis software, TCR beta repertoires were profiled from the peripheral blood of about 13 young patients with multiple sclerosis. The multiple sclerosis patients were children and adolescents ranging in age from roughly 6 to 15 years. In the germline V gene, CDR1 corresponds to MNHEY and CDR2 to SVGAGI. V sheds 6 bases and J sheds 0 bases, leaving 15 bases between their ends. The CDR3 measures 16 amino acids from cysteine to phenylalanine. Only CDR3 DNA is held: 48 bases, read in frame from base 1. Libraries were constructed by PCR. The listed sequencing device is Illumina HiSeq 2500. To reduce PCR and sequencing biases, unique molecular identifiers were incorporated into the TCR beta cDNA libraries. Roughly 500,000 cDNA molecules were obtained for every 1 to 10 million input T cells, so each molecule roughly corresponded to one T cell. The patient libraries were prepared and sequenced with the same protocol used for the earlier healthy control dataset. Within a given batch, samples were prepared together, multiplexed and sequenced on the same HiSeq lane. On the study's bioinformatics: Raw barcoded reads were processed with MIGEC, discarding single-read molecular identifier groups before consensus assembly and CDR3 extraction. Clonotype tables were post-analysed with VDJtools, and diversity was normalized by down-sampling all datasets to the smallest sample size. In repertoire overlap clustering, CDR3 amino acid sequences, but not nucleotide sequences, were matched to correct batch-related cross-sample contamination. The public sequencing data were trimmed at Q25 with fastp and processed into clonotypes with MiXCR by TCRdb, which kept only in-frame beta chains. Rows with one shared CDR3 protein collapse into an entry with the most common genes and DNA. It is TCRdb's table, rather than the study itself, that gives the V and J calls and clone size. This sample comprises under 650,000 distinct CDR3 sequences, 44% of them detected only once. Under 2% of the sample belongs to the ten largest clones.

The sample belongs to a study of post-analysis software for immune sequencing data (dated by TCRdb to the mid-2010s). Study-level background: Recorded disease courses included relapsing-remitting, secondary progressive and progressive-relapsing multiple sclerosis, with some patients lacking subtype annotation. The patient repertoires were set against approximately 10 previously published healthy control repertoires from donors whose ages ranged from about 6 to 25 years. A subset of samples was prepared in parallel using single-end sample barcoding, then pooled and co-amplified after Illumina adapter ligation.

Paper-wide results and their limitations: The control group was slightly older than the multiple sclerosis patient group. Multiple sclerosis patients had significantly lower normalized Chao1 diversity than controls, a result that suggests substantial peripheral T-cell clonal expansion. When samples were clustered directly using the F measure, samples prepared in the same batch co-clustered strongly, which prompted a batch-effect correction. Patients showed significantly higher frequencies than controls for about five TRBV segments, among them TRBV5-6, TRBV5-1 and TRBV20-1.

This sequence originates from a girl aged 5-17 years with multiple sclerosis. The chain is assembled from TRBV6-5 and TRBJ1-3; the D region possibly corresponds to TRBD1 (5 bases align). The sample taken for sequencing was blood. Read as DNA, the sequence is TGTGCCAGCAGCGACCGACAGACAAGCTCTGGAAACACCATATATTTT. It translates to CASSDRQTSSGNTIYF.